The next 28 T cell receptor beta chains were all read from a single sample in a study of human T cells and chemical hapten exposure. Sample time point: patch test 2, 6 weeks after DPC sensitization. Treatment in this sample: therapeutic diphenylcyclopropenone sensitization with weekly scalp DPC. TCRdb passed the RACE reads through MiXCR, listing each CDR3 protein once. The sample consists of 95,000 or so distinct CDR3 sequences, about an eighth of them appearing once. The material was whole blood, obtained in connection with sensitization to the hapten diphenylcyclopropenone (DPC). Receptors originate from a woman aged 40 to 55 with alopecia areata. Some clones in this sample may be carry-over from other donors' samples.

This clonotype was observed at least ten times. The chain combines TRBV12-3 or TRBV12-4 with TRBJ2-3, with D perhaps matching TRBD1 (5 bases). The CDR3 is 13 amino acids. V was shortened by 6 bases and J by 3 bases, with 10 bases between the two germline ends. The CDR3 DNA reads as TGTGCCAGCAGCCCCGACAGAACAGATACGCAGTATTTT. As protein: CASSPDRTDTQYF.

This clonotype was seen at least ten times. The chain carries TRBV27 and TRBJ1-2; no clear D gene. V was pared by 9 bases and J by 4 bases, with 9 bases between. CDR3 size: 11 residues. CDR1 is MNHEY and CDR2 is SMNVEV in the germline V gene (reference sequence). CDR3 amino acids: CAREETYGYTF. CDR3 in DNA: TGTGCCAGGGAGGAGACCTATGGCTACACCTTC.

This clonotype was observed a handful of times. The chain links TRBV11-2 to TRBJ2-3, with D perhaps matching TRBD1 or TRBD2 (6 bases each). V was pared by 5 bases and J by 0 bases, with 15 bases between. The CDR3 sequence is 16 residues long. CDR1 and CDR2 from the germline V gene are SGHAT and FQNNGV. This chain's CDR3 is CASSLRGTGSTDTQYF. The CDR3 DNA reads TGTGCCAGCAGCCTGAGGGGGACTGGGAGCACAGATACGCAGTATTTT.

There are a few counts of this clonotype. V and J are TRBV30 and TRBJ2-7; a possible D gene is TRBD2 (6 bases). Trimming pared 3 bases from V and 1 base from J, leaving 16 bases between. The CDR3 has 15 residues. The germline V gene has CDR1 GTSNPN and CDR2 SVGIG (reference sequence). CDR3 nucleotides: TGTGCCTGGAGCCTCGGGCTAGCGAAATCCTACGAGCAGTACTTC. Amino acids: CAWSLGLAKSYEQYF.

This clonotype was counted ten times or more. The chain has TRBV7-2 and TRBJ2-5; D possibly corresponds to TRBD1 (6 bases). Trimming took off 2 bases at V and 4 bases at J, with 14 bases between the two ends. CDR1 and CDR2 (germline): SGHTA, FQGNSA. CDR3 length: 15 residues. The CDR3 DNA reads TGTGCCAGCAGCTTATCGGCAGGGGCGGGAGAGACCCAGTACTTC. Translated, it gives CASSLSAGAGETQYF.

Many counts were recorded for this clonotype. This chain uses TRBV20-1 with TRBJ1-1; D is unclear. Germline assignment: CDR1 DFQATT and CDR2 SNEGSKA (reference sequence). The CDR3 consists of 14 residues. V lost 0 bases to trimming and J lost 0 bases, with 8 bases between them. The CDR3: CSARDRHLNTEAFF. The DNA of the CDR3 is TGCAGTGCTAGAGATCGCCACCTGAACACTGAAGCTTTCTTT.

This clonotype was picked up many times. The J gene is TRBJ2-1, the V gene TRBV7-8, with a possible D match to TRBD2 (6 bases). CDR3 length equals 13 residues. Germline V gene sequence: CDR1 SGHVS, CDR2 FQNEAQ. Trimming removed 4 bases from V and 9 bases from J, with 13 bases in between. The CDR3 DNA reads TGTGCCAGCAGCTCCGGACTAACAGGTGAGCAGTTCTTC. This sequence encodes CASSSGLTGEQFF. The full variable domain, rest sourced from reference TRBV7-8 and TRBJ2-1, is GAGVSQSPRYKVAKRGQDVALRCDPISGHVSLFWYQQALGQGPEFLTYFQNEAQLDKSGLPSDRFFAERPEGSVSTLKIQRTQQEDSAVYLCASSSGLTGEQFFGPGTRLTVL.

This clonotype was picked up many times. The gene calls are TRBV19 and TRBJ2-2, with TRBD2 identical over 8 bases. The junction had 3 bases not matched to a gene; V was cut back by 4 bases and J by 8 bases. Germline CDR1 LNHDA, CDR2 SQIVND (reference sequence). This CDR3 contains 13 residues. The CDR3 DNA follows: TGTGCCAGTAGTAAGGGACTAGTGGGGGAGCTGTTTTTT. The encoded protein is CASSKGLVGELFF.

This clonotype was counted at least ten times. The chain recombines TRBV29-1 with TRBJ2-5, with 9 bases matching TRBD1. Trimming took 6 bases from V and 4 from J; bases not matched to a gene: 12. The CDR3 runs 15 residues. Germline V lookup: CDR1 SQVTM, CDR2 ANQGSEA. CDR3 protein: CSVSPPTGGGETQYF. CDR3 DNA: TGCAGCGTCTCCCCGCCGACAGGGGGGGGAGAGACCCAGTACTTC.

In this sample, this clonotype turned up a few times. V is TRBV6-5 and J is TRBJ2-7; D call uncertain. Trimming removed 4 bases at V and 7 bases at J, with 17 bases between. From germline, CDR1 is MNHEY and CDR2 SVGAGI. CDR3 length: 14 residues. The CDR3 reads CASSLRTKPVEQYF. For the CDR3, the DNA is TGTGCCAGCAGTTTACGGACCAAACCCGTGGAGCAGTACTTC.

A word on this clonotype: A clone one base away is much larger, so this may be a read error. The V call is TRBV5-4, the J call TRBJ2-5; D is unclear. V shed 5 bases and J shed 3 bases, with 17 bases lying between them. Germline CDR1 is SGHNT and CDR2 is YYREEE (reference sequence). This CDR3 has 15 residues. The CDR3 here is CASSPRAPLEETQYF. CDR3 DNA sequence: TGTGCCAGCAGTCCCCGGGCGCCCCTGGAAGAGACCCAGTACTTC.

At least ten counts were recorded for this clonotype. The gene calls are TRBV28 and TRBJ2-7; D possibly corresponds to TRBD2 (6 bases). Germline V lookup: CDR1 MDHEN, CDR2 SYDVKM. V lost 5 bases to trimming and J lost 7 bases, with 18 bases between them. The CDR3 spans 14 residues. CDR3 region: CASSAGTYIREQYF. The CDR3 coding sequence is TGTGCCAGCAGTGCCGGGACTTATATTAGGGAGCAGTACTTC.

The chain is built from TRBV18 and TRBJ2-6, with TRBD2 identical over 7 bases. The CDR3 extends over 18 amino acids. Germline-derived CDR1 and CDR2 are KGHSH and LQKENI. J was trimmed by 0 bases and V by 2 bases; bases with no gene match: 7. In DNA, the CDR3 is TGTGCCAGCTCACCAGTTGCCAGGGAGGGCTCTGGGGCCAACGTCCTGACTTTC. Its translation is CASSPVAREGSGANVLTF. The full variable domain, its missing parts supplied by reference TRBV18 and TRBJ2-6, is NAGVMQNPRHLVRRRGQEARLRCSPMKGHSHVYWYRQLPEEGLKFMVYLQKENIIDESGMPKERFSAEFPKEGPSILRIQQVVRGDSAAYFCASSPVAREGSGANVLTFGAGSRLTVL.

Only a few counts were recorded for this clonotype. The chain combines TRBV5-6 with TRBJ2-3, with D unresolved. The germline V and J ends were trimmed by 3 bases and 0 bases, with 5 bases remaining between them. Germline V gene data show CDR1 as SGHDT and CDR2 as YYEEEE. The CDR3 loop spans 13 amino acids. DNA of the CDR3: TGTGCCAGCAGCTCCCAGAGCACAGATACGCAGTATTTT. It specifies CASSSQSTDTQYF.

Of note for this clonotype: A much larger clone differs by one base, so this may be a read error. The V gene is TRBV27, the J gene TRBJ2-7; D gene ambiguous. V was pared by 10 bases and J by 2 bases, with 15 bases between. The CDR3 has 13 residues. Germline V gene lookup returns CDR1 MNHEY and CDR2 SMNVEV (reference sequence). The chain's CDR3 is CATAIAPTYEQYF. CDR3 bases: TGTGCCACCGCAATCGCCCCAACCTACGAGCAGTACTTC.

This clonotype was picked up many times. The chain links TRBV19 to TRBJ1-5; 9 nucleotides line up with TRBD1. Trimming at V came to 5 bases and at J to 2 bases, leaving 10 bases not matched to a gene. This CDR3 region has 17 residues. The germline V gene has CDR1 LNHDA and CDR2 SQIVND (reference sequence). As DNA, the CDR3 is TGTGCCAGTAGTGGACAGGGGATGCTCCGAGGCAATCAGCCCCAGCATTTT. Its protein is CASSGQGMLRGNQPQHF.

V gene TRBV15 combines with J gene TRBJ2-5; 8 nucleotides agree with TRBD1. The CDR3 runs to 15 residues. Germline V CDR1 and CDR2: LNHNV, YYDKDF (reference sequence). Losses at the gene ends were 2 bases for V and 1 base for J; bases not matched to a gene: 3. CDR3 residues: CATSRPDRGQETQYF. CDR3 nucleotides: TGTGCCACCAGCAGACCAGACAGGGGCCAAGAGACCCAGTACTTC.

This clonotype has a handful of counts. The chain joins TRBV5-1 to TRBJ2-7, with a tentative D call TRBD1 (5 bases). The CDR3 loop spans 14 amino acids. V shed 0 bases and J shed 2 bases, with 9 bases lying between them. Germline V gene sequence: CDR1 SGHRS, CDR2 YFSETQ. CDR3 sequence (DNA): TGCGCCAGCAGCTTGGGGGGCAAAACCTACGAGCAGTACTTC. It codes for CASSLGGKTYEQYF.

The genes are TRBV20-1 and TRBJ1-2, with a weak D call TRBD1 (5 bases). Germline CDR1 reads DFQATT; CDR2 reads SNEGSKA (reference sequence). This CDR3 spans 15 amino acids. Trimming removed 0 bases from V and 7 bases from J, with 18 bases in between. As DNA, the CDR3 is TGCAGTGCTAGAGACCCAGAAACAGGAATGGGTGGCTACACCTTC. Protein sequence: CSARDPETGMGGYTF.

The chain's CDR3 is CASRGAGTFSSGANVLTF. CDR3 DNA: TGTGCCAGCAGGGGTGCCGGGACTTTCAGCTCTGGGGCCAACGTCCTGACTTTC. The rearrangement uses TRBV5-4 and TRBJ2-6; D is perhaps TRBD2 (6 bases). This CDR3 is built from 18 residues. Germline V gene lookup returns CDR1 SGHNT and CDR2 YYREEE (reference sequence). V was trimmed by 5 bases and J by 0 bases, leaving 18 bases between them.

The CDR3 nucleotides read TGTGCCTGGAGCGGGACAGGAGGCACAGATACGCAGTATTTT. Encoded protein: CAWSGTGGTDTQYF. This sequence joins TRBV30 and TRBJ2-3; TRBD1 matches 8 bases. CDR3 length: 14 amino acids. V lost 3 bases, J lost 1 base, and 3 bases stayed unmatched. The germline gives CDR1 GTSNPN, CDR2 SVGIG (reference sequence).

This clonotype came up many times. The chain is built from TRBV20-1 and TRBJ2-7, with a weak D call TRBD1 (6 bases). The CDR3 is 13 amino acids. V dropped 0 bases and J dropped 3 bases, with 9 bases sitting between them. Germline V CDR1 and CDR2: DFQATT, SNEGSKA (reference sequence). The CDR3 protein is CSAREGAIYEQYF. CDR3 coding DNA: TGCAGTGCTAGAGAGGGGGCTATCTACGAGCAGTACTTC.

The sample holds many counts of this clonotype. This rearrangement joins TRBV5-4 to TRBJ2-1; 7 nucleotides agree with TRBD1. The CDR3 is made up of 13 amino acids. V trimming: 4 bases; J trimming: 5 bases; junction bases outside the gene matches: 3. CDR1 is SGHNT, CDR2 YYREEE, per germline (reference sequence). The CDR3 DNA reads TGTGCCAGCAGCCGGGACAGCAACAATGAGCAGTTCTTC. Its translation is CASSRDSNNEQFF. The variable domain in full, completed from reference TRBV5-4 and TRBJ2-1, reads ETGVTQSPTHLIKTRGQQVTLRCSSQSGHNTVSWYQQALGQGPQFIFQYYREEENGRGNFPPRFSGLQFPNYSSELNVNALELDDSALYLCASSRDSNNEQFFGPGTRLTVL.

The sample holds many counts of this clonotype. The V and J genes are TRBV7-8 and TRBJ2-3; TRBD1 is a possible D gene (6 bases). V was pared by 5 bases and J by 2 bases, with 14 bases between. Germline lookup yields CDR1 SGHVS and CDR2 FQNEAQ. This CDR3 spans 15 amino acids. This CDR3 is CASSRRGQITDTQYF. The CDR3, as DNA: TGTGCCAGCAGCCGTCGAGGACAGATCACAGATACGCAGTATTTT.

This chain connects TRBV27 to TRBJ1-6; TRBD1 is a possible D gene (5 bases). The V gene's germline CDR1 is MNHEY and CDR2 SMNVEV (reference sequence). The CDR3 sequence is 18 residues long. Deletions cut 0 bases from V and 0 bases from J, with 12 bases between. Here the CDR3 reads CASSLSIGGSSYNSPLHF. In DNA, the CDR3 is TGTGCCAGCAGTTTATCGATCGGGGGGAGCTCCTATAATTCACCCCTCCACTTT.

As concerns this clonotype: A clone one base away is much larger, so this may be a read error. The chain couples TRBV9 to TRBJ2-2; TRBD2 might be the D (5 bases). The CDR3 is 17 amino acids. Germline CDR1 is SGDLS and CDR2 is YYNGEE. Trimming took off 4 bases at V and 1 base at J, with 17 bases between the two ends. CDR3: CASSPLVGVGNTGELFF. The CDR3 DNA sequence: TGTGCCAGCAGCCCACTAGTGGGAGTGGGGAACACCGGGGAGCTGTTTTTT.

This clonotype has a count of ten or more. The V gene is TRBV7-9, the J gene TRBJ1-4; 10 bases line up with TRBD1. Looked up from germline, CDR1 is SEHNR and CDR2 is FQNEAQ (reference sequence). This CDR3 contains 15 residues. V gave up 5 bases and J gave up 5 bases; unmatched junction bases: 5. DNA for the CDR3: TGTGCCAGCAGCACGGGGACAGGGGTAAATGAAAAACTGTTTTTT. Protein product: CASSTGTGVNEKLFF.

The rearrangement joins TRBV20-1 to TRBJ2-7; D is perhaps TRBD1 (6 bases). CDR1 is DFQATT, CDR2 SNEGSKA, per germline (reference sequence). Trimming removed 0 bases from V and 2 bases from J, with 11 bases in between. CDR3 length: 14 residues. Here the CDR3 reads CSARETDRTYEQYF. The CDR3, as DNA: TGCAGTGCTAGAGAAACAGACAGGACCTACGAGCAGTACTTC.